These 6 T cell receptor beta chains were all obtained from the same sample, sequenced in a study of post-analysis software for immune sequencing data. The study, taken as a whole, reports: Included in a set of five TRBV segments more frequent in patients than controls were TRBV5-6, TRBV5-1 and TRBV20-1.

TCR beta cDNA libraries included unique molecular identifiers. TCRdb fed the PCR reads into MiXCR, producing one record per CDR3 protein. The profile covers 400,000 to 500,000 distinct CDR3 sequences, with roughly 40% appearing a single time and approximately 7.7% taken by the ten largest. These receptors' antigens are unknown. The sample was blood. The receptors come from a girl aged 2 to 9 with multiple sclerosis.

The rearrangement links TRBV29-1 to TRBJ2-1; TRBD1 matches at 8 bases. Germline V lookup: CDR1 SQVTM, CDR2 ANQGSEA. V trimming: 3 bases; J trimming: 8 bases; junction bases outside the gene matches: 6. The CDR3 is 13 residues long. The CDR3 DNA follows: TGCAGCGTTGACGGACAGGGCGGCTATGAGCAGTTCTTC. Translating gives CSVDGQGGYEQFF.

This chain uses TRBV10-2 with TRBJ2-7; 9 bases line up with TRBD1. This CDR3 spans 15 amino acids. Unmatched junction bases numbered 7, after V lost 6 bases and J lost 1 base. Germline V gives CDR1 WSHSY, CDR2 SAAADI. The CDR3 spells CASRAGTGNSYEQYF. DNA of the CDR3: TGCGCCAGCAGAGCCGGGACAGGGAATTCCTACGAGCAGTACTTC.

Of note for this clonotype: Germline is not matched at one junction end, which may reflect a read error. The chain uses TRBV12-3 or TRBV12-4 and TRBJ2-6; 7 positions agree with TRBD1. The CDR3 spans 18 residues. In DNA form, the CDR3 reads TGTGCCAGCACTCAAACCCCGGGACAGAGCTCTCGGGCCAACGTCCTGACTTTC. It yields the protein CASTQTPGQSSRANVLTF.

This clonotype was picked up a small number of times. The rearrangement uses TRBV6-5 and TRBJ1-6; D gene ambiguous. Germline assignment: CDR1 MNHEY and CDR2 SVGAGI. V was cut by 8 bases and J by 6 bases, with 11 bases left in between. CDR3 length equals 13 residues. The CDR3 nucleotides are TGTGCCAGCCAAACCCCGGGTAATTCACCCCTCCACTTT. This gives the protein CASQTPGNSPLHF.

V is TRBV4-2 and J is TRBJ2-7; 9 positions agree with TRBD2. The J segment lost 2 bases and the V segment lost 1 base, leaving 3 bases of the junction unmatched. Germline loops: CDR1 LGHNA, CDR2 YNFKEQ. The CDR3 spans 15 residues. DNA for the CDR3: TGTGCCAGCAGCCAAGGACTAGCGGACCCCTACGAGCAGTACTTC. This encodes CASSQGLADPYEQYF.

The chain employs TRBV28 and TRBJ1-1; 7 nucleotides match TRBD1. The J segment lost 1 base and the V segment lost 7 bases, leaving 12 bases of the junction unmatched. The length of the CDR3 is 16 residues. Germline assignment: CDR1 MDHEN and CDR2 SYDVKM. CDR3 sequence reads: CASNFNPGQRNTEAFF. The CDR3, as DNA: TGTGCCAGCAACTTCAACCCGGGACAGCGGAACACTGAAGCTTTCTTT.